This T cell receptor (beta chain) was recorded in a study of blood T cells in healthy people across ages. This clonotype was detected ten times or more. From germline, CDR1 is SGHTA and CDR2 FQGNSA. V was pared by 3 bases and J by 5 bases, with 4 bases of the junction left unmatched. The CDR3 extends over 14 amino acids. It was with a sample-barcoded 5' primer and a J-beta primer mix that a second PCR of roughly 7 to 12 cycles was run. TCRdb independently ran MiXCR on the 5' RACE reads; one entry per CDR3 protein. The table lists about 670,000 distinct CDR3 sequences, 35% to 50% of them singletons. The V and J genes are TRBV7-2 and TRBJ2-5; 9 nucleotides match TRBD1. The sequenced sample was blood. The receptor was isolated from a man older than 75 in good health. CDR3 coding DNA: TGTGCCAGCAGCTTCTCGGACAGGGGTGAGACCCAGTACTTC. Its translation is CASSFSDRGETQYF.